A single sample gave rise to the 21 T cell receptor beta chains below, sequenced in a study of OX40 agonist ivuxolimab in advanced cancers. The method was immunoSEQ multiplex PCR; TCRdb's version includes in-frame clones alone and lacks a portion of them. In the table there are fewer than 60,000 clones, approximately 90% of which are singletons. Sample: CD4+ or CD8+ T cells sorted from blood, taken in a trial of the OX40 agonist ivuxolimab. The receptor set was obtained from an adult with an advanced solid tumor such as melanoma, head and neck, liver or kidney cancer.

The chain combines TRBV15 with TRBJ1-4, with D perhaps matching TRBD1 (5 bases). V was trimmed by 4 bases and J by 6 bases, leaving 15 bases between them. This CDR3 is built from 15 residues. Germline-derived CDR1 and CDR2 are LNHNV and YYDKDF (reference sequence). The CDR3 protein is CATSIRDGGDEKLFF. For the CDR3, the DNA is TGTGCCACCAGCATAAGGGACGGCGGAGATGAAAAACTGTTTTTT. Full variable domain (rest looked up from reference TRBV15 and TRBJ1-4): DAMVIQNPRYQVTQFGKPVTLSCSQTLNHNVMYWYQQKSSQAPKLLFHYYDKDFNNEADTPDNFQSRRPNTSFCFLDIRSPGLGDTAMYLCATSIRDGGDEKLFFGSGTQLSVL.

This chain connects TRBV19 to TRBJ1-2, with no clear D. The V end lost 1 base, the J end lost 7 bases, and 7 bases lay between the germline ends. This CDR3 contains 12 residues. Per germline, CDR1 LNHDA and CDR2 SQIVND (reference sequence). As DNA, the CDR3 is TGTGCCAGTAGTATAGGGTTCCGTGGCTACACCTTC. The encoded protein is CASSIGFRGYTF.

The rearrangement links TRBV6-4 to TRBJ2-5; TRBD2 agrees at 7 bases. V dropped 5 bases and J dropped 5; count of bases not matched to a gene: 5. The germline gives CDR1 MRHNA, CDR2 SNTAGT. CDR3 length: 13 amino acids. The chain's CDR3 is CASSFQGGETQYF. CDR3 DNA: TGTGCCAGCAGTTTCCAGGGAGGGGAGACCCAGTACTTC.

This chain connects TRBV6-5 to TRBJ1-2; TRBD1 agrees at 11 bases. V dropped 6 bases and J dropped 3; count of bases not matched to a gene: 6. This CDR3 is built from 15 residues. Germline CDR1 reads MNHEY; CDR2 reads SVGAGI. Here the CDR3 reads CASRRTGGADYGYTF. The CDR3 DNA sequence: TGTGCCAGCAGAAGGACAGGGGGCGCAGACTATGGCTACACCTTC.

The chain combines TRBV7-3 with TRBJ2-1, with D perhaps matching TRBD1 or TRBD2 (5 bases each). Trimming pared 4 bases from V and 6 bases from J, leaving 13 bases between. CDR3 length: 14 residues. From germline, CDR1 is SGHTA and CDR2 FQGTGA. The CDR3 loop is CASSSGPGSNEQFF. CDR3 DNA sequence: TGTGCCAGCAGCTCGGGGCCGGGGAGCAATGAGCAGTTCTTC.

The V and J genes are TRBV18 and TRBJ2-5; TRBD2 matches at 13 bases. CDR1 and CDR2 from the germline V gene are KGHSH and LQKENI. V lost 0 bases to trimming and J lost 10 bases; unmatched junction nucleotides: 5. The CDR3 contains 15 residues. This CDR3 is CASSPPGTSGVLQYF. DNA for the CDR3: TGTGCCAGCTCACCACCGGGGACTAGCGGGGTCCTCCAGTACTTC.

V usage is TRBV5-1 and J usage is TRBJ2-3; maybe TRBD2 (5 bases). The germline gives CDR1 SGHRS, CDR2 YFSETQ. The germline V and J ends were trimmed by 6 bases and 5 bases, with 10 bases remaining between them. The CDR3 is 12 residues long. CDR3 in DNA: TGCGCCAGCAACCTTCGGGGAGATACGCAGTATTTT. Protein: CASNLRGDTQYF.

Here the CDR3 DNA reads TGTGCCAGCCAAGGTCTCTGGTCGAACACCGGGGAGCTGTTTTTT. It encodes CASQGLWSNTGELFF. The chain recombines TRBV6-5 with TRBJ2-2, with unresolved D. Germline loops: CDR1 MNHEY, CDR2 SVGAGI. V was clipped by 8 bases and J by 0 bases, with 13 bases between them. This CDR3 is 15 amino acids long.

This sequence joins TRBV19 and TRBJ2-3; D remains ambiguous. V lost 3 bases, J lost 0 bases, and 7 bases lay in between. CDR1 is LNHDA and CDR2 is SQIVND in the germline V gene (reference sequence). The CDR3 has 14 amino acids. DNA for the CDR3: TGTGCCAGTAGTATCCAGGCGAGCACAGATACGCAGTATTTT. Its protein product is CASSIQASTDTQYF.

This chain links TRBV5-1 with TRBJ2-1; D may be TRBD1 or TRBD2 (5 bases each). The germline CDR1 and CDR2 sequences are SGHRS and YFSETQ. CDR3 size: 14 residues. Trimming took off 3 bases at V and 8 bases at J, with 15 bases between the two ends. CDR3 DNA sequence: TGCGCCAGCAGCTCACCAACACTAGGGGATGAGCAGTTCTTC. Translating it yields CASSSPTLGDEQFF.

In DNA form, the CDR3 reads TGTGCCAGCAGCAAAATTGACGGCTCCTCCTATAGCAATCAGCCCCAGCATTTT. Protein sequence: CASSKIDGSSYSNQPQHF. V usage is TRBV21-1 and J usage is TRBJ1-5. TRBV21-1 is assigned pseudogene status. The CDR3 spans 18 residues.

This clone was seen just once. This rearrangement joins TRBV7-8 to TRBJ1-6, with TRBD1 matching over 10 bases. In germline, CDR1 is SGHVS, CDR2 FQNEAQ. The CDR3 spans 16 residues. V lost 4 bases, J lost 10 bases, and 10 bases stayed unmatched. CDR3 in DNA: TGTGCCAGCAGCTCCCGGGACAGGGGTTTGGGATCACCCCTCCACTTT. This gives the protein CASSSRDRGLGSPLHF.

CDR3 region: CASSLAFGRGDTQYF. CDR3 coding DNA: TGTGCCAGCAGCTTAGCGTTTGGGCGGGGAGATACGCAGTATTTT. The chain carries TRBV7-2 and TRBJ2-3, with D maybe TRBD2 (6 bases). The V and J ends lost 0 bases and 5 bases respectively, with 12 bases between them. CDR3 length: 15 residues. Germline values: CDR1 SGHTA, CDR2 FQGNSA.

This sequence joins TRBV6-1 and TRBJ2-7; 15 bases match TRBD2. The CDR3 runs to 13 residues. Losses at the gene ends were 5 bases for V and 9 bases for J; bases not matched to a gene: 2. Germline values: CDR1 MNHNS, CDR2 SASEGT. The CDR3 protein is CASSSGLAGGQYF. CDR3 nucleotides: TGTGCCAGCAGTTCGGGACTAGCGGGAGGGCAGTACTTC.

With respect to this clone: One junction end disagrees with the germline gene, perhaps due to a read error. The CDR3 sequence is CASSARRLAGSIDTQYF. DNA of the CDR3: TGTGCCAGCAGTGCCCGCAGACTAGCGGGGAGCATAGATACGCAGTATTTT. The rearrangement uses TRBV6-1 and TRBJ2-3; TRBD2 aligns across 11 bases. The CDR3 consists of 17 residues. The germline CDR1 and CDR2 sequences are MNHNS and SASEGT.

The chain uses TRBV4-1 and TRBJ2-7; D is undetermined. The V gene's germline CDR1 is MGHRA and CDR2 YSYEKL. The CDR3 length is 15 residues. V shed 4 bases and J shed 2 bases, with 15 bases lying between them. This CDR3 is CASSRVDIGTYEQYF. The CDR3 DNA reads TGCGCCAGCAGCCGAGTTGATATCGGAACCTACGAGCAGTACTTC.

This chain links TRBV2 with TRBJ1-1; TRBD1 agrees at 9 bases. Per germline, CDR1 SNHLY and CDR2 FYNNEI. J gave up 7 bases and V 6 bases, and 6 bases lay outside the gene matches. The CDR3 contains 13 residues. CDR3 DNA sequence: TGTGCCAGCAGCTATACAGGGGGCATTGAAGCTTTCTTT. This gives the protein CASSYTGGIEAFF.

The gene calls are TRBV13 and TRBJ2-3, with D perhaps TRBD2 (6 bases). The V gene's germline CDR1 is PRHDT and CDR2 FYEKMQ (reference sequence). CDR3 length: 16 residues. V lost 1 base and J 4 bases, leaving 15 bases between the germline ends. The CDR3 sequence: CASSLVPGAEADTQYF. DNA for the CDR3: TGTGCCAGCAGCTTAGTACCGGGAGCGGAGGCAGATACGCAGTATTTT. The full variable domain, completed using reference TRBV13 and TRBJ2-3, is AAGVIQSPRHLIKEKRETATLKCYPIPRHDTVYWYQQGPGQDPQFLISFYEKMQSDKGSIPDRFSAQQFSDYHSELNMSSLELGDSALYFCASSLVPGAEADTQYFGPGTRLTVL.

The chain couples TRBV18 to TRBJ2-1; 11 positions match TRBD1. J was trimmed by 9 bases and V by 0 bases; bases with no gene match: 13. CDR3 size: 18 residues. Germline V gene data show CDR1 as KGHSH and CDR2 as LQKENI. CDR3 region: CASSPPDERTGGLGEQFF. DNA of the CDR3: TGTGCCAGCTCACCACCGGACGAGAGGACAGGGGGCTTAGGTGAGCAGTTCTTC. Drawing the rest from reference TRBV18 and TRBJ2-1, the complete variable domain is NAGVMQNPRHLVRRRGQEARLRCSPMKGHSHVYWYRQLPEEGLKFMVYLQKENIIDESGMPKERFSAEFPKEGPSILRIQQVVRGDSAAYFCASSPPDERTGGLGEQFFGPGTRLTVL.

The DNA for the CDR3 is TGCGCCAGCAGCTTGTATGGGGTTGGAGAGACCCAGTACTTC. Its translation: CASSLYGVGETQYF. The chain couples TRBV5-1 to TRBJ2-5; D gene ambiguous. V dropped 1 base and J dropped 4 bases, with 11 bases sitting between them. CDR1 is SGHRS and CDR2 is YFSETQ in the germline V gene. The CDR3 is 14 residues long.

The chain has TRBV28 and TRBJ2-3; tentatively, D is TRBD1 or TRBD2 (7 bases each). This CDR3 has 14 residues. Trimming removed 4 bases from V and 1 base from J, with 9 bases in between. From germline, CDR1 is MDHEN and CDR2 SYDVKM. This chain's CDR3 is CASSSGGGTDTQYF. Here the CDR3 DNA reads TGTGCCAGCAGTTCAGGGGGGGGCACAGATACGCAGTATTTT.